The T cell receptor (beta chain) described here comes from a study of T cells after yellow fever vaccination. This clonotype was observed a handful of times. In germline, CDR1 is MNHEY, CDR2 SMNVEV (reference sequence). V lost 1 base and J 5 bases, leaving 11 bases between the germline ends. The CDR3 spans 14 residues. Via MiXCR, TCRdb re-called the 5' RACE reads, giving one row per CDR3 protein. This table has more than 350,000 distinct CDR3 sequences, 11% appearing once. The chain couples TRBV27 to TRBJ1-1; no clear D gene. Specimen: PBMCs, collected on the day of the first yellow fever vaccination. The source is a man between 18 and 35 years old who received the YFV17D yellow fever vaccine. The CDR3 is CASSLLDGRTEAFF. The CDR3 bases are TGTGCCAGCAGTTTATTGGATGGTAGGACTGAAGCTTTCTTT.